Presented here are 17 T cell receptor beta chains from one specimen sequenced in a study of cytomegalovirus exposure and HLA in healthy donors. The PCR used 60 Vbeta and 13 Jbeta primers. The data were produced by immunoSEQ multiplex PCR, yet TCRdb's version contains in-frame clones alone and is incomplete. The sample consists of about 140,000 clones, about 80% of them appearing once. Sample: PBMCs. The receptors were sampled from a man aged 30 to 45 in good health and CMV-seropositive.

This clone was counted a few times. The chain combines TRBV28 with TRBJ1-2; D gene unclear. V was cut by 7 bases and J by 7 bases, with 10 bases left in between. The V gene's germline CDR1 is MDHEN and CDR2 SYDVKM. The CDR3 loop spans 11 amino acids. CDR3 sequence: CASMTPGGYTF. The CDR3 DNA reads TGTGCCAGCATGACGCCGGGTGGCTACACCTTC.

The chain carries TRBV4-2 and TRBJ2-3; 10 bases map to TRBD2. V lost 4 bases, J lost 1 base, and 8 bases stayed unmatched. Germline values: CDR1 LGHNA, CDR2 YNFKEQ. The CDR3 is 17 residues long. In DNA, the CDR3 is TGTGCCAGCAGCCTACATAGCGGGGGGCCAGGCACAGATACGCAGTATTTT. Its protein is CASSLHSGGPGTDTQYF.

The genes are TRBV19 and TRBJ1-3; maybe TRBD1 (5 bases). This CDR3 has 16 residues. CDR1 is LNHDA, CDR2 SQIVND, per germline (reference sequence). V dropped 8 bases and J dropped 0 bases, with 17 bases sitting between them. The CDR3 bases are TGTGCCAGTTCCTCACCCCAGGGAATCTCTGGAAACACCATATATTTT. It yields the protein CASSSPQGISGNTIYF.

This clone was seen only once. V and J are TRBV27 and TRBJ1-2; TRBD1 matches 8 bases. This CDR3 spans 14 amino acids. V lost 3 bases and J lost 5; bases outside the gene matches: 5. Germline V gene data show CDR1 as MNHEY and CDR2 as SMNVEV (reference sequence). The chain's CDR3 is CASSFRGLGYGYTF. CDR3 nucleotide sequence: TGTGCCAGCAGTTTCAGGGGGCTTGGGTATGGCTACACCTTC.

The V and J genes are TRBV28 and TRBJ2-7; TRBD1 aligns across 9 bases. The V gene end was trimmed by 8 bases and the J gene end by 1 base; junction bases not matched to a gene: 6. CDR1 and CDR2 from the germline V gene are MDHEN and SYDVKM. This CDR3 spans 14 amino acids. CDR3 residues: CASVQGAMSYEQYF. CDR3 nucleotides: TGTGCCAGCGTACAGGGGGCCATGTCCTACGAGCAGTACTTC.

The rearrangement uses TRBV20-1 and TRBJ2-5; 7 nucleotides match TRBD1. This CDR3 is 11 amino acids long. The germline V gene has CDR1 DFQATT and CDR2 SNEGSKA (reference sequence). CDR3 region: CSGQAKETQYF. CDR3 sequence (DNA): TGCAGCGGACAGGCAAAAGAGACCCAGTACTTC.

The chain recombines TRBV5-6 with TRBJ2-5; 9 positions agree with TRBD2. The J call may be incorrect, as the DNA end agrees better with TRBJ2-7. The germline gives CDR1 SGHDT, CDR2 YYEEEE. The CDR3 is made up of 15 amino acids. The CDR3 sequence: CASSFTSGLSYEQYF. Written as DNA, the CDR3 is TGTGCCAGCAGCTTCACTAGCGGGCTCTCCTACGAGCAGTACTTC.

This chain connects TRBV14 to TRBJ1-2, with D unclear. The germline V gene has CDR1 SGHDN and CDR2 FVKESK. Between the trimmed V and J ends, which lost 0 bases and 3 bases, there was a span of 11 bases. This CDR3 region has 15 residues. This CDR3 reads CASSQDSRDYYGYTF. In DNA form, the CDR3 reads TGTGCCAGCAGCCAAGATTCGAGGGATTACTATGGCTACACCTTC.

The rearrangement uses TRBV14 and TRBJ2-4; TRBD1 is a possible D gene (5 bases). The CDR3 totals 17 residues. Germline CDR1 reads SGHDN; CDR2 reads FVKESK. The V and J ends lost 2 bases and 0 bases respectively, with 14 bases between them. In DNA form, the CDR3 reads TGTGCCAGCAGCCAACAGGGCGAGGCACTAGCCAAAAACATTCAGTACTTC. It yields the protein CASSQQGEALAKNIQYF.

This chain connects TRBV21-1 to TRBJ2-7; the table's D call of TRBD2 was not tested on the DNA. TRBV21-1 has pseudogene status. The CDR3 spans 14 residues. The CDR3 DNA is TGTGCCAGCAGACAGCGAACTAGCGGGACGCCACAGTACTTC. This codes for CASRQRTSGTPQYF.

The genes are TRBV5-4 and TRBJ2-7; 7 bases align to TRBD1. The V segment lost 4 bases and the J segment 2 bases; nucleotides outside the gene matches: 6. The CDR3 runs 14 residues. Germline V CDR1 and CDR2: SGHNT, YYREEE (reference sequence). CDR3 sequence: CASSTRQGPYEQYF. CDR3 nucleotide sequence: TGTGCCAGCAGCACCAGACAGGGACCCTACGAGCAGTACTTC.

The chain couples TRBV12-5 to TRBJ2-3; 10 bases map to TRBD2. The V gene's germline CDR1 is LGHNT and CDR2 FRNRAP. This CDR3 is built from 16 residues. The junction had 8 bases not matched to a gene; V was cut back by 2 bases and J by 6 bases. The DNA of the CDR3 is TGTGCTAGTGGTTTGTCAGCGGGAGGGGGGGGTGATACGCAGTATTTT. It yields the protein CASGLSAGGGGDTQYF.

The rearrangement links TRBV6-1 to TRBJ1-2, with 12 bases that match TRBD1. The germline V gene encodes CDR1 MNHNS and CDR2 SASEGT. This CDR3 has 15 residues. V shed 8 bases and J 5 bases; nucleotides not matched to a gene: 9. The CDR3 DNA reads TGTGCCAGCCGGGGGACAGGGGGCTCTTTGTATGGCTACACCTTC. Translating gives CASRGTGGSLYGYTF.

The CDR3 bases are TGTGCCACCCGGAGGCTGTACGAGCAGTACTTC. This codes for CATRRLYEQYF. The chain combines TRBV11-2 with TRBJ2-7; D possibly corresponds to TRBD2 (5 bases). The germline gives CDR1 SGHAT, CDR2 FQNNGV. The CDR3 contains 11 residues. V lost 10 bases and J 4 bases, leaving 11 bases between the germline ends.

V and J are TRBV7-8 and TRBJ2-2, with TRBD2 matching 8 bases. The V and J ends lost 5 bases and 4 bases, in that order; junction bases with no gene match: 6. The CDR3 is 15 amino acids. The germline V gene has CDR1 SGHVS and CDR2 FQNEAQ. This CDR3 is CASSVRLALTGELFF. As DNA, the CDR3 is TGTGCCAGCAGCGTCCGACTAGCGCTCACCGGGGAGCTGTTTTTT.

The V call is TRBV5-1, the J call TRBJ2-5, with a possible D match to TRBD2 (6 bases). CDR1 SGHRS and CDR2 YFSETQ come from the germline V gene. The V end was cut by 4 bases, the J end by 4 bases, with 17 bases between. The CDR3 contains 15 residues. CDR3 sequence reads: CASSPNIGRGETQYF. The CDR3 DNA reads as TGCGCCAGCAGCCCGAATATTGGGCGGGGAGAGACCCAGTACTTC.

The J gene is TRBJ2-1, the V gene TRBV6-4; 12 positions agree with TRBD2. Trimming removed 9 bases from V and 4 bases from J; junction bases left unmatched: 13. Germline CDR1 and CDR2: MRHNA and SNTAGT. The CDR3 totals 17 residues. The chain's CDR3 is CARIPRGLAGLYNEQFF. The CDR3 coding sequence is TGTGCCAGGATTCCCCGCGGACTAGCGGGATTATACAATGAGCAGTTCTTC.